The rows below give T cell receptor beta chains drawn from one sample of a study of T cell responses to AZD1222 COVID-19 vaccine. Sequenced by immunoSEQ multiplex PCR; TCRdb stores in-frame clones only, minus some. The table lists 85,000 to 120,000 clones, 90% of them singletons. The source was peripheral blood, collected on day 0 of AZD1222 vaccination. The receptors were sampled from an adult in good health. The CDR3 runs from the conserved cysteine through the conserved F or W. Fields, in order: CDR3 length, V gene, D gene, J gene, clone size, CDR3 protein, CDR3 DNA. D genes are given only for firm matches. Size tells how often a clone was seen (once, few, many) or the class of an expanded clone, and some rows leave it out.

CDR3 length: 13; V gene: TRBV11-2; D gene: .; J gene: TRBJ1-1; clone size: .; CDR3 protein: CASSFGGPGEAFF; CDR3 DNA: TGTGCCAGCAGCTTTGGGGGGCCAGGTGAAGCTTTCTTT
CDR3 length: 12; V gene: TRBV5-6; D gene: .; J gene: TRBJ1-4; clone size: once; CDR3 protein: CASSTGPSPLFF; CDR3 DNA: TGTGCCAGCAGCACCGGGCCCTCACCACTGTTTTTT
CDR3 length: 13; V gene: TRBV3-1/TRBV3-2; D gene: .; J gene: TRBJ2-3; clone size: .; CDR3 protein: CASSLLEVNTQYF; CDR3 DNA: TGTGCCAGCAGCCTCCTGGAGGTAAATACGCAGTATTTT
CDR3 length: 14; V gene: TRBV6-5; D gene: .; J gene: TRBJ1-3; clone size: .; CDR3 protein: CASSYKYFGNTIYF; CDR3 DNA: TGTGCCAGCAGTTACAAGTATTTCGGAAACACCATATATTTT
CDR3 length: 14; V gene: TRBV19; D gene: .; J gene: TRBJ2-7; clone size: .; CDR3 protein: CASSLAPGSYEQYF; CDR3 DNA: TGTGCCAGTAGTTTGGCCCCGGGCTCCTACGAGCAGTACTTC
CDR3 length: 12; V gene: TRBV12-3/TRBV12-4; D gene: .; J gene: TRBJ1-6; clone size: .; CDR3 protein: CATHGANSPLHF; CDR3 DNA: TGTGCCACCCATGGGGCGAATTCACCCCTCCACTTT
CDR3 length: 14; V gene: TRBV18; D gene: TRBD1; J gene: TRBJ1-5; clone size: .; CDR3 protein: CASSPEQGHQPQHF; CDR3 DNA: TGTGCCAGCTCACCAGAACAGGGGCATCAGCCCCAGCATTTT
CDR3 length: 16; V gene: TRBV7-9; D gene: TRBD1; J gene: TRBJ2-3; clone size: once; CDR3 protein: CASSPGTGGSTDTQYF; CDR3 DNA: TGTGCCAGCAGCCCGGGGACAGGGGGTAGCACAGATACGCAGTATTTT
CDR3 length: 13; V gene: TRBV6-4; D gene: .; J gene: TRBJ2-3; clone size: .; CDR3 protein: CASSDSGPNTQYF; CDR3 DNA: TGTGCCAGCAGTGACTCGGGCCCGAATACGCAGTATTTT
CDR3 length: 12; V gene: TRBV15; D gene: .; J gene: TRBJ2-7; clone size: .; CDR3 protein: CATSSPFYEQYF; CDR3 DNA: TGTGCCACCAGCAGTCCCTTCTACGAGCAGTACTTC
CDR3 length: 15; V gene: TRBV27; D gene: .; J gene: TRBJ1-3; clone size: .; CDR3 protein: CASRQDSSSGNTIYF; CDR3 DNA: TGTGCCAGCAGACAGGACAGCAGCTCTGGAAACACCATATATTTT
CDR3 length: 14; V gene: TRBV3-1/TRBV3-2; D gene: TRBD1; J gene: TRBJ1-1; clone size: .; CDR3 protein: CASSHAQGPAEAFF; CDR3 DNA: TGTGCCAGCAGCCACGCACAGGGGCCGGCTGAAGCTTTCTTT
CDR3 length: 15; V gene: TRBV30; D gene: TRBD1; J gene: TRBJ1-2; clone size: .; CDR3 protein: CAWRGGQGLDYGYTF; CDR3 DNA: TGTGCCTGGAGGGGGGGACAGGGGCTCGACTATGGCTACACCTTC
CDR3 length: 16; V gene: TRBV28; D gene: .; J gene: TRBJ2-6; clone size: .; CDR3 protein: CASSLLERDGANVLTF; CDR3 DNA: TGTGCCAGCAGTTTACTGGAACGGGATGGGGCCAACGTCCTGACTTTC
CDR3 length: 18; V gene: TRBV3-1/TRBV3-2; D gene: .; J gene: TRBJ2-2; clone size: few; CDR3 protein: CASSPLPPRGANTGELFF; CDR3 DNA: TGTGCCAGCAGCCCCCTACCCCCTCGCGGAGCGAACACCGGGGAGCTGTTTTTT
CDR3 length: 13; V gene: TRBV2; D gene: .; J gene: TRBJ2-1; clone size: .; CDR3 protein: CASRTGPYNEQFF; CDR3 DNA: TGTGCCAGCAGAACAGGACCGTACAATGAGCAGTTCTTC
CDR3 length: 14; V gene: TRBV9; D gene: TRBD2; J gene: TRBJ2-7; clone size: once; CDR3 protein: CASSIGLAGYEQYF; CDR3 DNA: TGTGCCAGCAGCATTGGACTAGCGGGCTACGAGCAGTACTTC
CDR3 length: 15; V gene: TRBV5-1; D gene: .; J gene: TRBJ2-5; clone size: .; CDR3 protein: CASSDFGPFQETQYF; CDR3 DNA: TGCGCCAGCAGCGATTTCGGGCCTTTCCAAGAGACCCAGTACTTC
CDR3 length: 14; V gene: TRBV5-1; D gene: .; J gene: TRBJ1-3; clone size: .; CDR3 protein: CASSLWGEGNTIYF; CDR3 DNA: TGCGCCAGCAGCTTGTGGGGGGAAGGAAACACCATATATTTT
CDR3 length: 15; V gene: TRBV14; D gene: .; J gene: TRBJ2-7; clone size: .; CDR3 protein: CASSPPTPSSYEQYF; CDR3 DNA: TGTGCCAGCAGCCCACCAACTCCTAGCTCCTACGAGCAGTACTTC
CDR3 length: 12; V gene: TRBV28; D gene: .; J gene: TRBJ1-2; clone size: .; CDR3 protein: CASSLLTASYTF; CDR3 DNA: TGTGCCAGCAGTTTACTTACGGCTAGCTACACCTTC
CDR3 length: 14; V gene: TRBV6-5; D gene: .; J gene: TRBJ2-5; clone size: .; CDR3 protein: CASRDGGIQETQYF; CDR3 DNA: TGTGCCAGCAGGGACGGTGGTATTCAAGAGACCCAGTACTTC
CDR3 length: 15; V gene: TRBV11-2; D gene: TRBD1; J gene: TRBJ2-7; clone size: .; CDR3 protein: CASSRTTGTGGIKYF; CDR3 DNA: TGTGCCAGCAGCCGCACGACCGGGACAGGGGGTATCAAGTACTTC
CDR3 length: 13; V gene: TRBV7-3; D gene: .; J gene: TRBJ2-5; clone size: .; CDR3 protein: CASSPTREETQYF; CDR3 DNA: TGTGCCAGCAGCCCAACTCGGGAAGAGACCCAGTACTTC
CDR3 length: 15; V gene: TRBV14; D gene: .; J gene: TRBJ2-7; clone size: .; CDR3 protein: CASSLGGGRSFGQYF; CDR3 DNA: TGTGCCAGCAGCCTCGGCGGGGGCCGTAGTTTTGGGCAGTACTTC
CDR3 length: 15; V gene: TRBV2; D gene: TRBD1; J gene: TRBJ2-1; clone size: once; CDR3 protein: CASRAGTGGYNEQFF; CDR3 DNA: TGTGCCAGCAGGGCTGGGACAGGGGGATACAATGAGCAGTTCTTC
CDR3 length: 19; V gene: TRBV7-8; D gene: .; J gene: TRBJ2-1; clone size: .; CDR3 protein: CASSLSFWAGTNSYNEQFF; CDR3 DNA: TGTGCCAGCAGCTTAAGTTTCTGGGCGGGAACTAACTCCTACAATGAGCAGTTCTTC
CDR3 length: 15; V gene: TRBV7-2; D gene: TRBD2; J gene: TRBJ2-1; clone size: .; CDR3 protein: CASSPGGGSYNEQFF; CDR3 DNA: TGTGCCAGCAGCCCGGGGGGGGGCTCCTACAATGAGCAGTTCTTC
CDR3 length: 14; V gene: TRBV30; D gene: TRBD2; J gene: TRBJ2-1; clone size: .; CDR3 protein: CAWSRLAGFNEQFF; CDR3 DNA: TGTGCCTGGTCCCGACTAGCGGGATTCAATGAGCAGTTCTTC
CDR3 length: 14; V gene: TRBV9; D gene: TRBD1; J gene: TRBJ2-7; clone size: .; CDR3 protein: CASSVTGGFYEQYF; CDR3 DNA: TGTGCCAGCAGCGTCACAGGGGGCTTCTACGAGCAGTACTTC
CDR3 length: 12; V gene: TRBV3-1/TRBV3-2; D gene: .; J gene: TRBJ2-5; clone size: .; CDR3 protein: CASTHNRETQYF; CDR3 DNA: TGTGCCAGCACCCACAACCGGGAGACCCAGTACTTC
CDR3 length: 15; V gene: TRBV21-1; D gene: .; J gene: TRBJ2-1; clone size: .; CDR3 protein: CASSKLPLGEGGQFF; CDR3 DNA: TGTGCCAGCAGCAAACTACCCCTCGGGGAGGGAGGGCAGTTCTTC
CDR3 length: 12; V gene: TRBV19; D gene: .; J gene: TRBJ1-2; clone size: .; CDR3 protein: CASSRGLYGYTF; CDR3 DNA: TGTGCCAGTAGTAGGGGATTATATGGCTACACCTTC
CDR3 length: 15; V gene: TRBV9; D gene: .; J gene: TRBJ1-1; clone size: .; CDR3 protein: CASSVTGGGYTEAFF; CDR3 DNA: TGTGCCAGCAGCGTAACGGGAGGGGGGTACACTGAAGCTTTCTTT
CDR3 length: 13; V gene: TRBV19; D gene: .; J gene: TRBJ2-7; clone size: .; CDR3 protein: CAFPGGAVTSQYF; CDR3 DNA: TGTGCCTTTCCAGGGGGGGCTGTTACATCGCAGTACTTC
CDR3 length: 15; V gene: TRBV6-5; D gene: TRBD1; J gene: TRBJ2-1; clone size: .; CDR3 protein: CASSYWTGPGNEQFF; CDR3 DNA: TGTGCCAGCAGTTACTGGACAGGGCCCGGCAATGAGCAGTTCTTC
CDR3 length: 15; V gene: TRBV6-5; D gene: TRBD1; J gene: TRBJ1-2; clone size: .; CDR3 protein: CASSTGTGKNYGYTF; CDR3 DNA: TGTGCCAGCAGTACCGGGACAGGGAAAAACTATGGCTACACCTTC
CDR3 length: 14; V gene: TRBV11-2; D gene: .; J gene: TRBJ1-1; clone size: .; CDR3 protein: CASSLSQGSTEAFF; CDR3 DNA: TGTGCCAGCAGCCTCAGTCAAGGGAGCACTGAAGCTTTCTTT
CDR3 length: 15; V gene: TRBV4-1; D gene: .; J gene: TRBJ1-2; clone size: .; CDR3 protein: CASSQGGGSSGGYTF; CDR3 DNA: TGCGCCAGCAGCCAAGGAGGGGGATCTTCGGGCGGCTACACCTTC
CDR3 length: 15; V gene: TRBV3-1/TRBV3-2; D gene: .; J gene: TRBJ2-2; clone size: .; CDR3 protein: CASSPTGPAVGELFF; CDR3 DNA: TGTGCCAGCAGCCCAACTGGACCAGCGGTCGGGGAGCTGTTTTTT
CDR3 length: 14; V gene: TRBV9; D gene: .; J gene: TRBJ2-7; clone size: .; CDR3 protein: CASSVDGTIYEQYF; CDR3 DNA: TGTGCCAGCAGCGTAGATGGGACAATCTACGAGCAGTACTTC
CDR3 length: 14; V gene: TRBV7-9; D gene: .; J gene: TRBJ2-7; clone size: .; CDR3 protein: CASSQGQSWDEQYF; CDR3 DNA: TGTGCCAGCAGCCAAGGTCAGAGTTGGGACGAGCAGTACTTC
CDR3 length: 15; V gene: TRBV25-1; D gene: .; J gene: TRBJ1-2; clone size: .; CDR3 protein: CASSGKVSGLYGYTF; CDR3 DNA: TGTGCCAGCAGTGGTAAGGTGTCAGGTCTCTATGGCTACACCTTC
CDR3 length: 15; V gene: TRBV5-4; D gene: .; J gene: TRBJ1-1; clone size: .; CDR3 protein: CASSLGRGRTTEAFF; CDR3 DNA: TGTGCCAGCAGCTTGGGCAGGGGCCGTACTACTGAAGCTTTCTTT
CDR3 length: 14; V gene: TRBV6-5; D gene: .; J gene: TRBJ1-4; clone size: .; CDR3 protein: CASGRQTTNEKLFF; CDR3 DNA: TGTGCCAGCGGAAGACAGACAACTAATGAAAAACTGTTTTTT
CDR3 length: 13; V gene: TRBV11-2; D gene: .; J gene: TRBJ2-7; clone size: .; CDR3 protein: CASSWGDFYEQYF; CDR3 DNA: TGTGCCAGCAGCTGGGGGGACTTCTACGAGCAGTACTTC
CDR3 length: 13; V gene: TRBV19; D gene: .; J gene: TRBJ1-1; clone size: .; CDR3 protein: CASSIAGITEAFF; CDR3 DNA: TGTGCCAGTAGTATCGCAGGGATCACTGAAGCTTTCTTT
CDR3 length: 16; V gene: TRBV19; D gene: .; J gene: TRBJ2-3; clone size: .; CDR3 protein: CASSMGGALGIPTQYF; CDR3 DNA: TGTGCCAGTAGTATGGGCGGGGCATTAGGCATCCCTACGCAGTATTTT
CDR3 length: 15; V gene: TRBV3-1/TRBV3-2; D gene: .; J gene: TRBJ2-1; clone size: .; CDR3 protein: CASSSLGGFVNEQFF; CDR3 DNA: TGTGCCAGCAGCTCCTTAGGGGGATTTGTTAATGAGCAGTTCTTC
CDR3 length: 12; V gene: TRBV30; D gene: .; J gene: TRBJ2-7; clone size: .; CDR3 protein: CAWSGQGGEQYF; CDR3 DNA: TGTGCCTGGAGTGGACAGGGAGGCGAGCAGTACTTC
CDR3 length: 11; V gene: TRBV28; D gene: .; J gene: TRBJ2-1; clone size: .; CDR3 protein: CASSYYNEQFF; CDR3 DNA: TGTGCCAGCAGTTACTACAATGAGCAGTTCTTC
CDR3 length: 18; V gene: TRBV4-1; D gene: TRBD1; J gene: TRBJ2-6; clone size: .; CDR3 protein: CASSQGEEGAVGANVLTF; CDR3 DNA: TGCGCCAGCAGCCAAGGAGAAGAGGGGGCGGTTGGGGCCAACGTCCTGACTTTC
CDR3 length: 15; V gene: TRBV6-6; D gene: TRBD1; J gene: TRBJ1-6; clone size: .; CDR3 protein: CASRGGQGNNSPLHF; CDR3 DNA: TGTGCCAGCAGGGGAGGACAGGGGAATAATTCACCCCTCCACTTT
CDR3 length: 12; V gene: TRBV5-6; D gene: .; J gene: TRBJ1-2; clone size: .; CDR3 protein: CATRGGPGGYTF; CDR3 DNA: TGTGCGACCCGGGGCGGGCCTGGAGGCTACACCTTC
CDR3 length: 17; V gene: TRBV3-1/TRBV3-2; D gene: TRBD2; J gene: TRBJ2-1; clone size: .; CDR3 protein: CASSQVLASGSFNEQFF; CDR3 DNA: TGTGCCAGCAGCCAAGTTTTGGCTAGCGGGAGCTTTAATGAGCAGTTCTTC
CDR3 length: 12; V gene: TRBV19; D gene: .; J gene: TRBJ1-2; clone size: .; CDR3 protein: CASSISGIGYTF; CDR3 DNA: TGTGCCAGTAGTATATCCGGGATTGGCTACACCTTC
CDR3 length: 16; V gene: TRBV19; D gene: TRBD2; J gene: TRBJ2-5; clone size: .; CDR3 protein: CASSTTSGGYQETQYF; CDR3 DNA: TGTGCCAGTAGCACGACTAGCGGGGGGTACCAAGAGACCCAGTACTTC
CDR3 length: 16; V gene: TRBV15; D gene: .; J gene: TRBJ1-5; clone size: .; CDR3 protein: CATSRGRGRSNQPQHF; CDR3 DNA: TGTGCCACCAGCCGGGGGAGGGGCAGGAGCAATCAGCCCCAGCATTTT
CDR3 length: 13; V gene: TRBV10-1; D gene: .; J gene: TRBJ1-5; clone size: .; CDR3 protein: CASSESVLQPQHF; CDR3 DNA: TGCGCCAGCAGTGAGTCGGTCCTTCAGCCCCAGCATTTT